Listed below are T cell receptor beta chains from one sample, sequenced in a study of T cells in Graves' hyperthyroidism and ophthalmopathy. TCRdb recomputed calls from the multiplex PCR reads with MiXCR, one row per CDR3 protein. The sample holds over 700,000 distinct CDR3 sequences, roughly 32% seen once. Sequenced: blood. These receptor sequences come from a woman between 40 and 50 years old with Graves' hyperthyroidism. CDR3s include the opening cysteine and the closing phenylalanine or tryptophan. Each record gives: clone size, J gene, D gene, V gene, CDR3 protein, CDR3 DNA. D genes are given only for firm matches. Clone size appears in some rows only: once, few, many, or a class for an expanded clone.

clone_size: .; j_call: TRBJ2-7; d_call: TRBD1; v_call: TRBV20-1; cdr3_aa: CSARVPGTVGRGPYEQYF; cdr3_nt: TGCAGTGCTAGAGTACCCGGGACAGTGGGTCGGGGACCCTACGAGCAGTACTTC
clone_size: .; j_call: TRBJ1-1; d_call: TRBD1; v_call: TRBV10-1; cdr3_aa: CASSESRQGQDTEAFF; cdr3_nt: TGCGCCAGCAGTGAATCCCGACAGGGGCAGGACACTGAAGCTTTCTTT
clone_size: few; j_call: TRBJ2-1; d_call: TRBD1; v_call: TRBV7-9; cdr3_aa: CASSLSTGVDEQFF; cdr3_nt: TGTGCCAGCAGCTTATCAACAGGGGTCGATGAGCAGTTCTTC
clone_size: .; j_call: TRBJ2-7; d_call: TRBD2; v_call: TRBV6-5; cdr3_aa: CASSSLLAGAYEQYF; cdr3_nt: TGTGCCAGCAGTTCTCTACTAGCGGGAGCCTACGAGCAGTACTTC
clone_size: few; j_call: TRBJ1-2; d_call: .; v_call: TRBV9; cdr3_aa: CASSVGGGIEYGYTF; cdr3_nt: TGTGCCAGCAGCGTAGGAGGGGGGATCGAATATGGCTACACCTTC
clone_size: .; j_call: TRBJ2-7; d_call: .; v_call: TRBV20-1; cdr3_aa: CSAATVEESSSYEQYF; cdr3_nt: TGCAGTGCTGCCACCGTCGAGGAGTCAAGCTCCTACGAGCAGTACTTC
clone_size: .; j_call: TRBJ2-7; d_call: .; v_call: TRBV7-9; cdr3_aa: CASSKTGTQSSYEQYF; cdr3_nt: TGTGCCAGCAGTAAAACCGGGACACAGAGCTCCTACGAGCAGTACTTC
clone_size: .; j_call: TRBJ2-7; d_call: TRBD1; v_call: TRBV11-2; cdr3_aa: CASSASSGGLDEQYF; cdr3_nt: TGTGCCAGCAGCGCTAGCTCAGGGGGCCTAGACGAGCAGTACTTC
clone_size: few; j_call: TRBJ2-3; d_call: TRBD1; v_call: TRBV7-9; cdr3_aa: CASSLAWTGSTDTQYF; cdr3_nt: TGTGCCAGCAGCTTAGCCTGGACAGGGAGCACAGATACGCAGTATTTT
clone_size: .; j_call: TRBJ1-2; d_call: .; v_call: TRBV3-1; cdr3_aa: CASSQEVGGRNYGYTF; cdr3_nt: TGTGCCAGCAGCCAAGAGGTGGGGGGGAGAAACTATGGCTACACCTTC
clone_size: .; j_call: TRBJ1-3; d_call: .; v_call: TRBV7-9; cdr3_aa: CASSFWGPENTIYF; cdr3_nt: TGTGCCAGCAGCTTTTGGGGTCCGGAGAACACCATATATTTT
clone_size: .; j_call: TRBJ2-7; d_call: .; v_call: TRBV7-2; cdr3_aa: CASSGGHSNLYEQYF; cdr3_nt: TGTGCCAGCAGCGGGGGACACTCCAACCTCTACGAGCAGTACTTC
clone_size: many; j_call: TRBJ1-2; d_call: .; v_call: TRBV7-9; cdr3_aa: CASSLAGGGNYGYTF; cdr3_nt: TGTGCCAGCAGCTTAGCGGGCGGGGGTAACTATGGCTACACCTTC
clone_size: few; j_call: TRBJ1-1; d_call: .; v_call: TRBV6-4; cdr3_aa: CASSLQHTNTEAFF; cdr3_nt: TGTGCCAGCAGTTTACAGCACACGAACACTGAAGCTTTCTTT
clone_size: .; j_call: TRBJ2-2; d_call: .; v_call: TRBV10-3; cdr3_aa: CASRDQGTTNTGELFF; cdr3_nt: TGTGCCAGCAGAGACCAGGGGACTACGAACACCGGGGAGCTGTTTTTT
clone_size: .; j_call: TRBJ2-7; d_call: TRBD2; v_call: TRBV7-2; cdr3_aa: CASSRLAVSYEQYF; cdr3_nt: TGTGCCAGCAGTCGACTAGCGGTCTCCTACGAGCAGTACTTC
clone_size: .; j_call: TRBJ2-5; d_call: TRBD1; v_call: TRBV20-1; cdr3_aa: CSAMGTGVETQYF; cdr3_nt: TGCAGTGCTATGGGGACAGGGGTTGAGACCCAGTACTTC
clone_size: .; j_call: TRBJ1-1; d_call: .; v_call: TRBV20-1; cdr3_aa: CSAGGLERRLNTEAFF; cdr3_nt: TGCAGTGCAGGCGGTTTAGAAAGGAGGCTAAACACTGAAGCTTTCTTT
clone_size: .; j_call: TRBJ1-4; d_call: .; v_call: TRBV19; cdr3_aa: CATLTRVPNEKLFF; cdr3_nt: TGTGCCACCCTTACACGGGTGCCTAATGAAAAACTGTTTTTT
clone_size: many; j_call: TRBJ2-5; d_call: TRBD2; v_call: TRBV10-3; cdr3_aa: CAIRHGTPGGETQYF; cdr3_nt: TGTGCCATCCGACACGGGACTCCGGGGGGGGAGACCCAGTACTTC
clone_size: many; j_call: TRBJ1-4; d_call: .; v_call: TRBV29-1; cdr3_aa: CSVRKGEKLFF; cdr3_nt: TGCAGCGTTCGGAAGGGGGAAAAACTGTTTTTT
clone_size: .; j_call: TRBJ1-4; d_call: TRBD1; v_call: TRBV7-9; cdr3_aa: CASSQDGYGQGFEKLFF; cdr3_nt: TGTGCCAGCAGCCAAGATGGTTACGGACAGGGATTTGAAAAACTGTTTTTT
clone_size: many; j_call: TRBJ1-5; d_call: .; v_call: TRBV2; cdr3_aa: CASRQYRASNQPQHF; cdr3_nt: TGTGCCAGCAGACAATACCGAGCGAGCAATCAGCCCCAGCATTTT
clone_size: .; j_call: TRBJ2-7; d_call: .; v_call: TRBV10-2; cdr3_aa: CASSLGQAFSYEQYF; cdr3_nt: TGTGCCAGCAGTCTCGGACAAGCGTTCTCCTACGAGCAGTACTTC
clone_size: .; j_call: TRBJ1-5; d_call: .; v_call: TRBV6-5; cdr3_aa: CASSLDMNRIQPQHF; cdr3_nt: TGTGCCAGCAGCCTAGACATGAATCGGATTCAGCCCCAGCATTTT
clone_size: .; j_call: TRBJ2-5; d_call: TRBD2; v_call: TRBV20-1; cdr3_aa: CSAKTSGGVETQYF; cdr3_nt: TGCAGTGCCAAGACTAGCGGGGGGGTCGAGACCCAGTACTTC
clone_size: .; j_call: TRBJ1-5; d_call: .; v_call: TRBV12-3/TRBV12-4; cdr3_aa: CASSARDKNQPQHF; cdr3_nt: TGTGCCAGCAGTGCCCGGGACAAAAATCAGCCCCAGCATTTT